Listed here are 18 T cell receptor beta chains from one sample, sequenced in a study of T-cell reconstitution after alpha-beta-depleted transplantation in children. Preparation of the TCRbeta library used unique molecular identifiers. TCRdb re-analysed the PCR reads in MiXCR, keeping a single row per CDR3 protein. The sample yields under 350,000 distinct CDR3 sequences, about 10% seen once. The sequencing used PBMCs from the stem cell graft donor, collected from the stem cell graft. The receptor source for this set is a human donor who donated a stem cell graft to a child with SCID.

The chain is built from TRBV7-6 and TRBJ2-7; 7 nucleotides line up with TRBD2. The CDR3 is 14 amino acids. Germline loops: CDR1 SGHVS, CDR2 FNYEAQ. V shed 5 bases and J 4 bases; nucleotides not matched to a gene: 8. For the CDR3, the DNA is TGTGCCAGCAGCCCCGGGGAGGGGAGGTACGAGCAGTACTTC. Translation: CASSPGEGRYEQYF. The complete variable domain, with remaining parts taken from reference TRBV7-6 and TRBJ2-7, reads GAGVSQSPRYKVTKRGQDVALRCDPISGHVSLYWYRQALGQGPEFLTYFNYEAQQDKSGLPNDRFSAERPEGSISTLTIQRTEQRDSAMYRCASSPGEGRYEQYFGPGTRLTVT.

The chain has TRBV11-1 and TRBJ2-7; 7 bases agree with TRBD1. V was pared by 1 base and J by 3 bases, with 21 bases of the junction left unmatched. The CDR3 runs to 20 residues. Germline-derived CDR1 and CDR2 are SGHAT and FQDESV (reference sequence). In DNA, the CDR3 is TGTGCCAGCAGCTTAGTCGTCGGGACAGTCAAACCCAAGGGGTACTACGAGCAGTACTTC. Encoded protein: CASSLVVGTVKPKGYYEQYF.

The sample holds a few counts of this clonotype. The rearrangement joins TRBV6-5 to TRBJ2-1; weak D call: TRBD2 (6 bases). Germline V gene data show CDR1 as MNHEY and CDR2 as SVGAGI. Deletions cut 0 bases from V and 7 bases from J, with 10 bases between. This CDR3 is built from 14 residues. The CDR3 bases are TGTGCCAGCAGTTACTCGGATGCGGGGAATGAGCAGTTCTTC. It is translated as CASSYSDAGNEQFF.

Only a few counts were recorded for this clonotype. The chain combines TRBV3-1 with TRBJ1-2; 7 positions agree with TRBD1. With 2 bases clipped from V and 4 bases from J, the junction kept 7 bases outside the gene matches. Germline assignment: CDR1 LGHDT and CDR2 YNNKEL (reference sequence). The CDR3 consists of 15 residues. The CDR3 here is CASSQYRGRGYGYTF. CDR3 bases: TGTGCCAGCAGCCAATACAGGGGTAGGGGCTATGGCTACACCTTC. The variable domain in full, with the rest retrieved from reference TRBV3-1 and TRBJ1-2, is DTAVSQTPKYLVTQMGNDKSIKCEQNLGHDTMYWYKQDSKKFLKIMFSYNNKELIINETVPNRFSPKSPDKAHLNLHINSLELGDSAVYFCASSQYRGRGYGYTFGSGTRLTVV.

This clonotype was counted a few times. CDR3 in amino acids: CASSQPGQGADTQYF. In DNA, the CDR3 is TGTGCCAGCAGCCAACCGGGACAGGGGGCAGATACGCAGTATTTT. The chain carries TRBV3-1 and TRBJ2-3; 11 nucleotides agree with TRBD1. The CDR3 runs 15 residues. The germline CDR1 and CDR2 sequences are LGHDT and YNNKEL (reference sequence). The J segment lost 4 bases and the V segment lost 2 bases, leaving 2 bases of the junction unmatched.

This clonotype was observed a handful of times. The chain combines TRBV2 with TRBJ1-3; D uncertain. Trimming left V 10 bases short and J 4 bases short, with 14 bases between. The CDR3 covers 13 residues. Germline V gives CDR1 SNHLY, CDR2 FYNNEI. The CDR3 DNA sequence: TGTGCCACCTACACGCCACCCGGAAACACCATATATTTT. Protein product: CATYTPPGNTIYF.

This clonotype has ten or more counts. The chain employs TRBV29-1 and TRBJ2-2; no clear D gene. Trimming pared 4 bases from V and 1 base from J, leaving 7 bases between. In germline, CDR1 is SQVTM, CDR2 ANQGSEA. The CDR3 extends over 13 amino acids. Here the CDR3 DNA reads TGCAGCGTTGCCTTGGTGAACACCGGGGAGCTGTTTTTT. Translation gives CSVALVNTGELFF.

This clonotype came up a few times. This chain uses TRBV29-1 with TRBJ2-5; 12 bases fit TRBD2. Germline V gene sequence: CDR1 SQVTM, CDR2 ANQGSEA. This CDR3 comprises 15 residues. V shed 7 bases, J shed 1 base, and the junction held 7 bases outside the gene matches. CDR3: CSGWTSGDPQETQYF. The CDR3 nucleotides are TGCAGCGGATGGACTAGCGGGGACCCCCAAGAGACCCAGTACTTC. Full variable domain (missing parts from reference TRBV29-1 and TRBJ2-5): SAVISQKPSRDICQRGTSLTIQCQVDSQVTMMFWYRQQPGQSLTLIATANQGSEATYESGFVIDKFPISRPNLTFSTLTVSNMSPEDSSIYLCSGWTSGDPQETQYFGPGTRLLVL.

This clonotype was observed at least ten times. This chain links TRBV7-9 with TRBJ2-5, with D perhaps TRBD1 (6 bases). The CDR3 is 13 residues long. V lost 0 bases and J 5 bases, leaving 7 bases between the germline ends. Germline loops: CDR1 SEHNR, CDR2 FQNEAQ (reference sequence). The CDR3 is CASSLAGAETQYF. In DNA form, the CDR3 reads TGTGCCAGCAGCTTAGCGGGGGCCGAGACCCAGTACTTC.

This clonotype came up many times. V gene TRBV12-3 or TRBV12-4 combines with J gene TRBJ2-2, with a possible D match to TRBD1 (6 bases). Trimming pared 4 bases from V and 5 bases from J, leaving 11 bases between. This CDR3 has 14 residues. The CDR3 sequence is CASSSGAITGELFF. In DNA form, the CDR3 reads TGTGCCAGCAGTTCAGGGGCGATTACCGGGGAGCTGTTTTTT.

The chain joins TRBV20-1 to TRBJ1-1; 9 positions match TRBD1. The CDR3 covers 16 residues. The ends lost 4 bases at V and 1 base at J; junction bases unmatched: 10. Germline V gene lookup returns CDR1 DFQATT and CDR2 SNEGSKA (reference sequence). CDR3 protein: CSAKVGDRVRNTEAFF. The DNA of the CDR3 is TGCAGTGCTAAGGTTGGGGACAGGGTTAGGAACACTGAAGCTTTCTTT.

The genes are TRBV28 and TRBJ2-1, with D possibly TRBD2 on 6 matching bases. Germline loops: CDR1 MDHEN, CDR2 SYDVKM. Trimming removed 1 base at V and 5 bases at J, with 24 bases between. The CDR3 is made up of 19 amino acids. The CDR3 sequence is CASSLYRGPGVAQNNEQFF. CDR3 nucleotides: TGTGCCAGCAGTTTATACCGGGGCCCGGGAGTGGCTCAAAACAATGAGCAGTTCTTC. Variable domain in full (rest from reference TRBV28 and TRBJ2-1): DVKVTQSSRYLVKRTGEKVFLECVQDMDHENMFWYRQDPGLGLRLIYFSYDVKMKEKGDIPEGYSVSREKKERFSLILESASTNQTSMYLCASSLYRGPGVAQNNEQFFGPGTRLTVL.

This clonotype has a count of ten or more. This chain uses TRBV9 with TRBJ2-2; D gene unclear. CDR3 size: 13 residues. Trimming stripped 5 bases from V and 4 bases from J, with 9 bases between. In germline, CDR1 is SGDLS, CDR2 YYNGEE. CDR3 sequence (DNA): TGTGCCAGCAGGGACGAAGGCACCGGGGAGCTGTTTTTT. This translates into CASRDEGTGELFF.

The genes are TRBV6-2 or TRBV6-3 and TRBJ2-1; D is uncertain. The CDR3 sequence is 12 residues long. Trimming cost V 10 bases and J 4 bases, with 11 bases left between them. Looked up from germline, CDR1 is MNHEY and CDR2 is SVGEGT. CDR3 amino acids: CATFYRYNEQFF. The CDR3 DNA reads TGTGCCACCTTTTACCGGTACAATGAGCAGTTCTTC.

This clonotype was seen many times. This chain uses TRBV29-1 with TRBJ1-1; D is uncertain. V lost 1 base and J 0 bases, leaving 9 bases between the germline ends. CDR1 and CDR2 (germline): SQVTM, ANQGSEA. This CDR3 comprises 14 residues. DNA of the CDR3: TGCAGCGTTGAAGTTAGCGGGATGAACACTGAAGCTTTCTTT. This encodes CSVEVSGMNTEAFF. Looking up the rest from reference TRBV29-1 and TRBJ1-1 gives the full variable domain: SAVISQKPSRDICQRGTSLTIQCQVDSQVTMMFWYRQQPGQSLTLIATANQGSEATYESGFVIDKFPISRPNLTFSTLTVSNMSPEDSSIYLCSVEVSGMNTEAFFGQGTRLTVV.

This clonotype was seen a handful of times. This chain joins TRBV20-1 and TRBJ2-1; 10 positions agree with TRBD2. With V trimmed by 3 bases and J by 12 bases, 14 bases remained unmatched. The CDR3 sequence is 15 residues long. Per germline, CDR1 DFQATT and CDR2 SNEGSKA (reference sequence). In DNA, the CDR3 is TGCAGTGCTAGTAAAACCACTAGCGGGGTAGAGGGGCAGTTCTTC. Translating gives CSASKTTSGVEGQFF.

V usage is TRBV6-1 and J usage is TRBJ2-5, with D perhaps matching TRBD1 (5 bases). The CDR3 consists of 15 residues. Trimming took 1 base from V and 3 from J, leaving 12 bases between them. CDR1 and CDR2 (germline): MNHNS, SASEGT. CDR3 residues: CASSEGHGAEETQYF. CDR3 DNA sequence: TGTGCCAGCAGTGAAGGTCATGGGGCAGAAGAGACCCAGTACTTC.

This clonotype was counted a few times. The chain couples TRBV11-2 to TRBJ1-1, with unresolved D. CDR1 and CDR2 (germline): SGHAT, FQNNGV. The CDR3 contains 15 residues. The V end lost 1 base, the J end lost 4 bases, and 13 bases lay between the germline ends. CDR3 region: CASSLGSVGFTEAFF. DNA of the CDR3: TGTGCCAGCAGCTTAGGTAGTGTGGGTTTCACTGAAGCTTTCTTT.